This entry lists 19 T cell receptor beta chains sequenced from one sample in a study of CD8 T cells in ankylosing spondylitis. Points from the study as a whole: Blood from ankylosing spondylitis patients appeared to carry a characteristic roughly 8-variant TCR beta motif.

These receptors have no known antigen. Each CDR3 protein is one row after TCRdb ran MiXCR on the 5' RACE reads. The sample holds roughly 350,000 distinct CDR3 sequences, roughly 8% seen once. Sequencing was done on a sample of blood, either unsorted or a sorted T cell fraction (not recorded which). Receptors were obtained from a male donor with ankylosing spondylitis.

This clonotype occurred a few times. CDR3 nucleotides: TGTGCCAGCAGCGTAGGAACTAGCGGGAGTTCTTACGAGCAGTACTTC. Translated: CASSVGTSGSSYEQYF. This chain links TRBV9 with TRBJ2-7; 11 nucleotides align to TRBD2. Losses at the gene ends were 0 bases for V and 4 bases for J; bases not matched to a gene: 6. Germline CDR1 SGDLS, CDR2 YYNGEE. There are 16 residues in the CDR3.

This clonotype was seen more than once but under ten times. The V and J genes are TRBV29-1 and TRBJ1-1, with 9 bases identical to TRBD1. J was trimmed by 3 bases and V by 7 bases; bases with no gene match: 3. The CDR3 covers 12 residues. The germline CDR1 and CDR2 sequences are SQVTM and ANQGSEA. The CDR3 protein is CSARTGDTEAFF. CDR3 nucleotides: TGCAGCGCCCGGACAGGGGACACTGAAGCTTTCTTT.

This clonotype was seen only a few times. The rearrangement links TRBV28 to TRBJ1-5; D remains ambiguous. The CDR3 covers 15 residues. Trimming cost V 3 bases and J 3 bases, with 12 bases left between them. Germline assignment: CDR1 MDHEN and CDR2 SYDVKM. The CDR3: CASSFGRGFNQPQHF. CDR3 bases: TGTGCCAGCAGTTTTGGGAGAGGGTTCAATCAGCCCCAGCATTTT.

V gene TRBV20-1 combines with J gene TRBJ2-1; D is undetermined. The germline CDR1 and CDR2 sequences are DFQATT and SNEGSKA (reference sequence). Trimming removed 3 bases from V and 0 bases from J, with 3 bases in between. CDR3 length: 12 amino acids. For the CDR3, the DNA is TGCAGTGCTAGTTCCTCCTACAATGAGCAGTTCTTC. Translated: CSASSSYNEQFF.

This clonotype was seen at least ten times. The chain joins TRBV29-1 to TRBJ2-7, with D perhaps matching TRBD2 (6 bases). V was trimmed by 7 bases and J by 1 base, leaving 8 bases between them. The CDR3 is made up of 11 amino acids. Per germline, CDR1 SQVTM and CDR2 ANQGSEA. CDR3 in DNA: TGCAGCGGCGGGAATTCCTACGAGCAGTACTTC. As protein: CSGGNSYEQYF.

The chain uses TRBV11-3 and TRBJ2-1; tentative D call: TRBD2 (5 bases). Trimming removed 9 bases at V and 4 bases at J, with 16 bases between. The CDR3 extends over 14 amino acids. Germline values: CDR1 SGHNT, CDR2 YENEEA. Written as DNA, the CDR3 is TGTGCCAGTAAAGGGAGTAGTCTTTACAATGAGCAGTTCTTC. It codes for CASKGSSLYNEQFF.

This clonotype occurred a few times. The chain uses TRBV5-1 and TRBJ2-2; 7 nucleotides line up with TRBD1. Germline V gene sequence: CDR1 SGHRS, CDR2 YFSETQ. V gave up 2 bases and J gave up 6 bases; unmatched junction bases: 7. The CDR3 runs to 15 residues. CDR3 bases: TGCGCCAGCAGCTTAGACAGGGTTAGAGCCGGGGAGCTGTTTTTT. Translating gives CASSLDRVRAGELFF.

This clonotype has ten or more counts. V is TRBV18 and J is TRBJ2-5; D call uncertain. This CDR3 has 12 residues. Trimming pared 6 bases from V and 7 bases from J, leaving 12 bases between. Germline CDR1 KGHSH, CDR2 LQKENI. CDR3: CASSGPIGTQYF. As DNA, the CDR3 is TGTGCCAGCTCCGGCCCCATTGGGACCCAGTACTTC. Supplemented by reference TRBV18 and TRBJ2-5, the full variable domain reads NAGVMQNPRHLVRRRGQEARLRCSPMKGHSHVYWYRQLPEEGLKFMVYLQKENIIDESGMPKERFSAEFPKEGPSILRIQQVVRGDSAAYFCASSGPIGTQYFGPGTRLLVL.

V is TRBV29-1 and J is TRBJ2-7; no reliable D call. The V and J ends lost 4 bases and 5 bases respectively, with 6 bases between them. The CDR3 totals 10 residues. Germline values: CDR1 SQVTM, CDR2 ANQGSEA. The CDR3 DNA sequence: TGCAGCGTTGGTCACCACGAGCAGTACTTC. This codes for CSVGHHEQYF.

This clonotype was recorded a few times. The chain uses TRBV6-2 or TRBV6-3 and TRBJ2-1; D is undetermined. This CDR3 contains 14 residues. The V end was cut by 10 bases, the J end by 10 bases, with 23 bases between. CDR1 MNHEY and CDR2 SVGEGT come from the germline V gene. The CDR3 DNA reads TGTGCCACAGAAAGCGCGACCCCCCTGGAGGAGCAGTTCTTC. Its translation is CATESATPLEEQFF.

The rearrangement links TRBV18 to TRBJ1-1; tentative D call: TRBD1 (5 bases). Germline V lookup: CDR1 KGHSH, CDR2 LQKENI. This CDR3 has 16 residues. V lost 3 bases to trimming and J lost 4 bases, with 18 bases between them. CDR3 sequence reads: CASSPQWQGVGTEAFF. In DNA, the CDR3 is TGTGCCAGCTCACCCCAGTGGCAGGGAGTGGGCACTGAAGCTTTCTTT.

There are many counts of this clonotype. The J gene is TRBJ2-1, the V gene TRBV11-3, with D uncertain. V was shortened by 0 bases and J by 8 bases, with 11 bases between the two germline ends. Germline V gene sequence: CDR1 SGHNT, CDR2 YENEEA. The CDR3 totals 14 residues. The CDR3 spells CASSLDGVMDEQFF. DNA of the CDR3: TGTGCCAGCAGCTTAGATGGGGTTATGGATGAGCAGTTCTTC.

This clonotype has ten or more counts. This chain links TRBV7-9 with TRBJ2-7; D assignment may be TRBD1 or TRBD2 (5 bases each). Germline V gene lookup returns CDR1 SEHNR and CDR2 FQNEAQ (reference sequence). V was pared by 2 bases and J by 6 bases, with 11 bases between. There are 13 residues in the CDR3. This chain's CDR3 is CASSLIVRGEQYF. The CDR3 nucleotides read TGTGCCAGCAGCTTAATTGTGAGGGGCGAGCAGTACTTC. Drawing the rest from reference TRBV7-9 and TRBJ2-7, the complete variable domain is DTGVSQNPRHKITKRGQNVTFRCDPISEHNRLYWYRQTLGQGPEFLTYFQNEAQLEKSRLLSDRFSAERPKGSFSTLEIQRTEQGDSAMYLCASSLIVRGEQYFGPGTRLTVT.

The table lists this clonotype with many counts. Germline and junction disagree at one end, which may indicate a read error. The chain recombines TRBV4-3 with TRBJ2-3; 13 bases align to TRBD2. Germline V CDR1 and CDR2: LGHNA, YSLEER. CDR3 length: 16 residues. The CDR3 nucleotides read TGTGCCAGCAGCCGGGGACTAGCGGGGAGCACAGATACGCAGTATTTT. Amino acid sequence: CASSRGLAGSTDTQYF.

The V gene is TRBV5-5, the J gene TRBJ2-7, with 10 bases that match TRBD2. CDR3 length: 16 amino acids. Germline V gives CDR1 SGHKS, CDR2 YYEKEE (reference sequence). Trimming took 2 bases from V and 0 from J; bases not matched to a gene: 5. CDR3 in amino acids: CASSLRTSGFSYEQYF. CDR3 DNA: TGTGCCAGCAGCTTAAGGACTAGCGGTTTCTCCTACGAGCAGTACTTC.

This clonotype was seen a few times. The chain is built from TRBV18 and TRBJ1-5; TRBD1 matches 7 bases. The CDR3 totals 13 residues. J gave up 7 bases and V 2 bases, and 2 bases lay outside the gene matches. Looked up from germline, CDR1 is KGHSH and CDR2 is LQKENI. CDR3 protein: CASSPDREQPQHF. For the CDR3, the DNA is TGTGCCAGCTCACCAGACAGGGAGCAGCCCCAGCATTTT.

The V gene is TRBV7-2, the J gene TRBJ2-1; 8 bases line up with TRBD2. J was trimmed by 3 bases and V by 4 bases; bases with no gene match: 8. CDR1 is SGHTA, CDR2 FQGNSA, per germline. The CDR3 is 16 residues long. The CDR3, as DNA: TGTGCCAGCAGCTCGAGGGCGGCGGGAGGCTACAATGAGCAGTTCTTC. Amino acids: CASSSRAAGGYNEQFF.

There are many counts of this clonotype. The chain uses TRBV6-1 and TRBJ1-2; 7 nucleotides agree with TRBD1. After removal of 11 bases from V and 8 bases from J, the junction contained 11 bases not matched to a gene. The germline CDR1 and CDR2 sequences are MNHNS and SASEGT. CDR3 length: 12 residues. DNA for the CDR3: TGTGCCGGAAATACAGGGGCAGGCGGCTACACCTTC. This gives the protein CAGNTGAGGYTF.

A remark on this clonotype: A much larger clone sits a single nucleotide away, making a read error possible. The rearrangement uses TRBV7-3 and TRBJ1-1; TRBD1 is a possible D gene (5 bases). CDR3 size: 17 residues. Germline V gene sequence: CDR1 SGHTA, CDR2 FQGTGA. The CDR3 DNA reads as TGTGCCAGCAGCCCAAGCTTAACGCGGGACCGAGGCACTGAAGCTTACTTT. Residues: CASSPSLTRDRGTEAYF. Supplemented by reference TRBV7-3 and TRBJ1-1, the full variable domain reads GAGVSQTPSNKVTEKGKYVELRCDPISGHTALYWYRQSLGQGPEFLIYFQGTGAADDSGLPNDRFFAVRPEGSVSTLKIQRTERGDSAVYLCASSPSLTRDRGTEAYFGQGTRLTVV.